This TCR beta chain was sequenced for a study of blood T cell repertoires in COVID-19 (dated by TCRdb to about 2020). Study-wide context: Samples covering the acute and convalescent phases of COVID-19 were provided by collaborators in the United States, Italy and Spain. The samples were drawn from the first 160 participants of the ongoing ImmuneRACE study and from roughly 1,300 subjects provided by 6 global collaborators. The repertoires were made available in a free public database intended to serve as a resource for research on the immune response to SARS-CoV-2. Deeply sampled blood TCRbeta repertoires from subjects exposed to, actively infected with, or recovered from COVID-19 were included in the dataset. The prospective study material was composed of cDNA or gDNA derived from T cells, B-cell-depleted T cells, or PBMCs. Sample metadata almost always included a de-identified subject ID, COVID-19 status, age in years and sex. HLA class I and class II types, where available, came from metadata supplied by the sample provider rather than from assay-based typing.

The immunoSEQ Assay, a bias-controlled multiplex PCR, was used to amplify TCRbeta CDR3 regions from genomic DNA. The authors' pipeline ran thus. Nucleated cell counts per sample were estimated from amplification of reference gene primers within the assay. To quantify the absolute abundance of each unique TCRbeta CDR3 rearrangement, sequence reads were collapsed and filtered. Productive Simpson clonality was computed per sample as the square root of Simpson's diversity index over productive rearrangements. TCRdb took this table from immuneACCESS and kept in-frame rearrangements with V and J called. Such tables lack part of the clones; where checked against another copy, unresolved V genes explain under half of the gap, and the rest is unexplained. V and J calls and clone size are given by that table; D and trimming were obtained from the DNA. In this sample the table shows 95,000 to 120,000 clones, 70% to 90% of which occur a single time. In total, the top ten clones hold approximately 3.6% of the sample.

Here is what the overall study found, with its caveats: The quantity of clinical and demographic metadata differed by source and by participant and was supplied without curation.

Trimming removed 2 bases from V and 1 base from J; the gene matches leave 16 bases unexplained. Counted from cysteine to phenylalanine, this CDR3 has 19 amino acids. The sequence is cut down to CDR3 DNA, 57 bases in frame from base 1. According to the germline V gene, CDR1 reads MGHRA and CDR2 reads YSYEKL. This clone turned up a few times. Its binding antigen is unknown. No much larger clone is present one base from it, and per-base qualities are unavailable. Whole blood was collected in K2EDTA tubes by collaborating institutions according to the institutions' own protocols. Collaborator samples were shipped for TCRbeta analysis as frozen whole blood, isolated PBMCs, or DNA extracted from either sample type.

The sequence joins TRBV4-1 to TRBJ2-7; 8 bases in the junction line up with TRBD1. Sequenced material: peripheral blood. The receptor comes from a man between 35 and 55 years old with acute or convalescent COVID-19. This receptor carries the CDR3 CASSQLVFQGARMSYEQYF. The bases read TGCGCCAGCAGCCAATTAGTATTTCAGGGGGCGCGAATGTCCTACGAGCAGTACTTC.